The rows below give T cell receptor beta chains drawn from one sample of a study of lymphopenia after photon versus proton radiotherapy. Repertoires were generated with immunoSEQ multiplex PCR, while TCRdb's copy carries only in-frame clones and drops some. The table has some 170,000 clones, 70% to 90% seen once. The sequenced sample was peripheral blood, obtained from a patient treated with photon-based radiotherapy. The source is a man in his fifties or sixties with gastric cancer. Both conserved end residues are part of each CDR3. The D gene is left open where the match is weak. The size of a clone is reported for some rows only, either as once, few or many, or as a class for expanded clones.

j_call d_call clone_size v_call cdr3_aa cdr3_nt
TRBJ1-5 . . TRBV7-2 CASSLEGTSNQPQHF TGTGCCAGCAGCTTAGAGGGCACCAGCAATCAGCCCCAGCATTTT
TRBJ1-2 TRBD1 once TRBV6-5 CASSRDRVYGYTF TGTGCCAGCAGCCGTGACAGGGTCTATGGCTACACCTTC
TRBJ1-2 TRBD1 . TRBV15 CATSRGDRGFYGYTF TGTGCCACCAGCAGAGGGGACAGGGGGTTTTATGGCTACACCTTC
TRBJ2-5 . . TRBV20-1 CSASWDIQYF TGCAGTGCTAGTTGGGACATCCAGTACTTC
TRBJ2-7 TRBD1 . TRBV5-4 CASSSGQGVGYEQYF TGTGCCAGCAGCTCCGGACAGGGGGTCGGCTACGAGCAGTACTTC
TRBJ2-2 . . TRBV6-4 CASSVRVNTGELFF TGTGCCAGCAGTGTCAGAGTGAACACCGGGGAGCTGTTTTTT
TRBJ2-1 . once TRBV9 CASSVYMDEQFF TGTGCCAGCAGCGTCTATATGGATGAGCAGTTCTTC
TRBJ2-2 . once TRBV10-3 CAISEWGASDTGELFF TGTGCCATCAGTGAATGGGGGGCTTCGGACACCGGGGAGCTGTTTTTT
TRBJ2-1 . . TRBV9 CASSVAGASYNEQFF TGTGCCAGCAGCGTAGCGGGGGCCTCCTACAATGAGCAGTTCTTC
TRBJ2-7 . once TRBV29-1 CSVGGIQGSYPSYEQYF TGCAGCGTTGGTGGGATACAGGGAAGCTACCCCTCCTACGAGCAGTACTTC
TRBJ2-1 TRBD1 . TRBV7-8 CASSLSDRAEQFF TGTGCCAGCAGCTTATCCGACAGGGCTGAGCAGTTCTTC
TRBJ2-5 . . TRBV9 CASSPTMGREETQYF TGTGCCAGCAGCCCCACTATGGGCCGGGAAGAGACCCAGTACTTC
TRBJ2-3 . . TRBV9 CASSVRGDTQYF TGTGCCAGCAGCGTCAGGGGTGATACGCAGTATTTT
TRBJ2-1 . . TRBV9 CASSVARSSYNEQFF TGTGCCAGCAGCGTAGCTAGGAGCTCCTACAATGAGCAGTTCTTC
TRBJ2-1 . . TRBV9 CASSAGDFYNEQFF TGTGCCAGCAGCGCCGGGGACTTTTACAATGAGCAGTTCTTC
TRBJ2-1 TRBD2 . TRBV11-2 CASSAVTSGFTYNEQFF TGTGCCAGCAGCGCAGTGACTAGCGGGTTTACCTACAATGAGCAGTTCTTC
TRBJ2-1 . . TRBV15 CATSRGRDVGNEQFF TGTGCCACCAGCAGGGGCCGAGACGTGGGGAATGAGCAGTTCTTC
TRBJ2-1 TRBD2 . TRBV7-2 CASSSRLGLAGGPNEQFF TGTGCCAGCAGCTCCAGACTCGGACTAGCGGGAGGGCCCAATGAGCAGTTCTTC